The present T cell receptor (beta chain) was sequenced within a study of T cell changes during pregnancy in multiple sclerosis. The table came from immunoSEQ multiplex PCR; TCRdb's copy has only in-frame clones and leaves some out. Of some 27,000 clones in the sample, roughly 91% were seen once. The germline V gene encodes CDR1 SGHDT and CDR2 YYEEEE. Trimming took 4 bases from V and 1 from J; bases not matched to a gene: 6. CDR3 size: 15 residues. The chain links TRBV5-6 to TRBJ2-3; 7 bases agree with TRBD2. Sequences were derived from CD8+ T cells from peripheral blood mononuclear cells, sampled before pregnancy. The receptor comes from a female donor with multiple sclerosis, enrolled in a pregnancy study. The CDR3 region has the DNA TGTGCCAGCAGCCCGCTAGCGGCCGGCACAGATACGCAGTATTTT. This gives the protein CASSPLAAGTDTQYF.